A selection of T cell receptor beta chains follows, all from one sample in a study of blood T cell repertoires in COVID-19. Generated by immunoSEQ multiplex PCR, the TCRdb table keeps only in-frame clones and is missing some. The data contain about 390,000 clones, more than 75% of them seen just once; the ten biggest clones take up 2.3%. Sequences were obtained from peripheral blood. These receptors were collected from an older woman with COVID-19, enrolled during active disease. Both conserved end residues are part of each CDR3. D genes are given only for firm matches. Clone size is given for some rows only: seen once, a few or many times, or a class if the clone is expanded.

TRBD1	TRBV2	TRBJ1-2	-	TGTGCCAGCAGGCGAGGGGGCAGGAACTATGGCTACACCTTC	CASRRGGRNYGYTF
TRBD1	TRBV10-1	TRBJ2-1	-	TGCGCCAGCAGTGAGTCCAGGGGGACAGGGGATAGTGAGCAGTTCTTC	CASSESRGTGDSEQFF
TRBD2	TRBV4-1	TRBJ2-5	-	TGCGCCAGCAGCCAAGATGGACTAGCGGCTTTAGAGACCCAGTACTTC	CASSQDGLAALETQYF
-	TRBV2	TRBJ1-6	once	TGTGCCAGCAGTGAAGTTTACGGGGGGGACCTCCACTTT	CASSEVYGGDLHF
-	TRBV19	TRBJ2-7	-	TGTGCCAGTAGTATGGTGACTAGTTACGAGCAGTACTTC	CASSMVTSYEQYF
-	TRBV6-5	TRBJ1-2	-	TGTGCCAGCAGTAGAGGGGGCTATGGCTACACCTTC	CASSRGGYGYTF
-	TRBV19	TRBJ1-6	-	TGTGCCAGTAAGGCTCGGGCCAGTCTCGGGGTCGGCAATTCACCCCTCCACTTT	CASKARASLGVGNSPLHF
TRBD1	TRBV5-1	TRBJ1-2	-	TGCGCCAGCAGCTTGGTACAGGGGACTGCTGGCTACACCTTC	CASSLVQGTAGYTF
TRBD1	TRBV2	TRBJ1-4	-	TGTGCCAGCAGTGAGACAGGGCGGAATGAAAAACTGTTTTTT	CASSETGRNEKLFF
TRBD1	TRBV7-8	TRBJ1-2	few	TGTGCCAGCAGCCCTCTCGGGACAGGGGGCAGCTATGGCTACACCTTC	CASSPLGTGGSYGYTF
-	TRBV4-2	TRBJ2-6	-	TGTGCCAGCAGCCAGAGCGGCACTGGGGCCAACGTCCTGACTTTC	CASSQSGTGANVLTF
-	TRBV15	TRBJ2-6	-	TGTGCCACCAGCAGAGGGGGGCCTGGGGCCAACGTCCTGACTTTC	CATSRGGPGANVLTF
-	TRBV7-9	TRBJ2-7	few	TGTGCCAGCAGCTACCGGCCAGCGTTGGGGAGCTCCTACGAGCAGTACTTC	CASSYRPALGSSYEQYF
-	TRBV3-1/TRBV3-2	TRBJ1-3	once	TGTGCCAGCAGCCCCAGGGATGTTCCCTCTGGAAACACCATATATTTT	CASSPRDVPSGNTIYF